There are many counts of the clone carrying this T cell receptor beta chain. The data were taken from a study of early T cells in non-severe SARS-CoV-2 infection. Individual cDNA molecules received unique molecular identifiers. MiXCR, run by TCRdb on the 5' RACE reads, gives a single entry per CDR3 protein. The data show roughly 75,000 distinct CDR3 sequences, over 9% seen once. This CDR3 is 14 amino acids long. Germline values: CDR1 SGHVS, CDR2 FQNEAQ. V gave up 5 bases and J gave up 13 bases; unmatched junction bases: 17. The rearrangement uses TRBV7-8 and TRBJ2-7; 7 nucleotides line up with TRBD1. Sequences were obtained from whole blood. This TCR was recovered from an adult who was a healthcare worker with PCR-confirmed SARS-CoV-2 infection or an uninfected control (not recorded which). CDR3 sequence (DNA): TGTGCCAGCAGCCTTAACTGGGGACAGAGTAGTGAATACTTC. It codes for CASSLNWGQSSEYF. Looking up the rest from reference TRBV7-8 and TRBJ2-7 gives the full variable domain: GAGVSQSPRYKVAKRGQDVALRCDPISGHVSLFWYQQALGQGPEFLTYFQNEAQLDKSGLPSDRFFAERPEGSVSTLKIQRTQQEDSAVYLCASSLNWGQSSEYFGPGTRLTVT.